A single sample gave rise to the 13 T cell receptor beta chains below, sequenced in a study of blood T cell repertoires in COVID-19. Assay used: immunoSEQ multiplex PCR; TCRdb lists only in-frame clones, some missing. The sample has approximately 300,000 clones; roughly 87% are singletons. Sequenced: peripheral blood. The receptors come from a woman in her fifties or sixties who had recovered from COVID-19.

This chain links TRBV6-5 with TRBJ1-1; D is unresolved. V dropped 10 bases and J dropped 1 base, with 13 bases sitting between them. There are 13 residues in the CDR3. The germline gives CDR1 MNHEY, CDR2 SVGAGI. This CDR3 reads CATLIQRNTEAFF. CDR3 DNA: TGTGCCACCTTAATACAGAGGAACACTGAAGCTTTCTTT.

V and J are TRBV4-2 and TRBJ1-1; a weak D match, TRBD1 (5 bases). Trimming left V 3 bases short and J 4 bases short, with 21 bases between. Germline lookup yields CDR1 LGHNA and CDR2 YNFKEQ. The CDR3 is 17 residues long. The DNA for the CDR3 is TGTGCCAGCAGCCAGGGGTGGACCCCTCCTAGGGGCACTGAAGCTTTCTTT. Its protein is CASSQGWTPPRGTEAFF.

The CDR3 is CASSPYSASGNNEQFF. CDR3 bases: TGCGCCAGCAGCCCCTACTCGGCTAGCGGAAACAATGAGCAGTTCTTC. The genes are TRBV4-3 and TRBJ2-1, with 7 nucleotides matching TRBD2. Trimming removed 4 bases from V and 5 bases from J; junction bases left unmatched: 11. The CDR3 is made up of 16 amino acids. CDR1 is LGHNA and CDR2 is YSLEER in the germline V gene.

The chain has TRBV2 and TRBJ2-3, with D tentatively TRBD2 (6 bases). The CDR3 covers 14 residues. V was pared by 8 bases and J by 3 bases, with 15 bases between. Germline-derived CDR1 and CDR2 are SNHLY and FYNNEI. The CDR3: CASGPGAWTDTQYF. The CDR3 region has the DNA TGTGCCAGCGGTCCGGGAGCCTGGACAGATACGCAGTATTTT.

This clone was found once. The chain uses TRBV12-5 and TRBJ2-4; 11 bases line up with TRBD1. The CDR3 contains 16 residues. V gave up 4 bases and J gave up 6 bases; unmatched junction bases: 8. The germline V gene has CDR1 LGHNT and CDR2 FRNRAP. CDR3 amino acids: CASGSPKDRGRNIQYF. Written as DNA, the CDR3 is TGTGCTAGTGGTTCCCCCAAGGACAGGGGGCGAAACATTCAGTACTTC.

This clone occurred a few times. Within the sample, other DNA sequences also encode this same CDR3. The chain combines TRBV12-3 or TRBV12-4 with TRBJ1-1; 8 bases are shared with TRBD1. The CDR3 sequence is 13 residues long. V lost 1 base and J lost 5; bases outside the gene matches: 0. CDR3: CASSLGQGTEAFF. DNA of the CDR3: TGTGCCAGCAGTTTAGGACAGGGGACTGAAGCTTTCTTT.

About this clone itself: The junction departs from germline at one end; a sequencing error may be responsible. The gene calls are TRBV3-1 (or the pseudogene TRBV3-2) and TRBJ2-5, with 8 bases identical to TRBD2. CDR1 and CDR2 from the germline V gene are LGHDT and YNNKEL (reference sequence). The CDR3 has 18 amino acids. In nucleotides, the CDR3 is TGTGCCAGCAGTCAAGAAAATCTAGCGGGCCCCCTCCAAGAGACCCAGTACTTC. This translates into CASSQENLAGPLQETQYF.

The chain combines TRBV4-3 with TRBJ2-5; 8 bases are a match to TRBD2. The CDR3 length is 14 residues. With V trimmed by 2 bases and J by 3 bases, 2 bases remained unmatched. Germline assignment: CDR1 LGHNA and CDR2 YSLEER. DNA of the CDR3: TGCGCCAGCAGCCAAAATAGCGGGGAAGAGACCCAGTACTTC. The encoded protein is CASSQNSGEETQYF.

The gene calls are TRBV6-1 and TRBJ1-5; D not certain. The CDR3 length is 11 residues. The V end lost 2 bases, the J end lost 12 bases, and 8 bases lay between the germline ends. Germline lookup yields CDR1 MNHNS and CDR2 SASEGT. The CDR3 here is CASSELRGQHF. CDR3 in DNA: TGTGCCAGCAGTGAATTGAGAGGCCAGCATTTT.

The V call is TRBV6-2 or TRBV6-3, the J call TRBJ1-1, with a possible D match to TRBD1 (6 bases). The CDR3 runs to 15 residues. The ends were cut back, 2 bases at V and 1 base at J, with 11 bases in the middle. Per germline, CDR1 MNHEY and CDR2 SVGEGT. The DNA of the CDR3 is TGTGCCAGCAGTTACATGACAGGACCGAACACTGAAGCTTTCTTT. Encoded protein: CASSYMTGPNTEAFF.

Only a few counts were recorded for this clone. Other DNA sequences within the sample encode an identical CDR3. The chain is built from TRBV27 and TRBJ2-7, with a tentative D call TRBD2 (6 bases). With 5 bases removed from V and 3 bases from J, the gap between germline ends came to 11 bases. Per the germline V gene, CDR1 is MNHEY and CDR2 is SMNVEV (reference sequence). The CDR3 is 13 residues long. CDR3 nucleotides: TGTGCCAGCAGTCCCCGGGGACTCTACGAGCAGTACTTC. Translated, it gives CASSPRGLYEQYF.

The DNA of the CDR3 is TGTGCCACCAGTGACCCCGGGACTAGCGGTTACGAGCAGTACTTC. This translates into CATSDPGTSGYEQYF. The chain is built from TRBV24-1 and TRBJ2-7; 11 nucleotides line up with TRBD2. Germline CDR1 reads KGHDR; CDR2 reads SFDVKD. The CDR3 consists of 15 residues. The junction had 5 bases not matched to a gene; V was cut back by 4 bases and J by 4 bases.

This chain uses TRBV19 with TRBJ2-7; 12 bases are shared with TRBD2. The CDR3 loop spans 15 amino acids. The germline CDR1 and CDR2 sequences are LNHDA and SQIVND (reference sequence). V lost 3 bases to trimming and J lost 6 bases; unmatched junction nucleotides: 6. CDR3 coding DNA: TGTGCCAGTAGTATGGTGACTAGCGGGAGTATCGAGCAGTACTTC. As protein: CASSMVTSGSIEQYF.